These 27 T cell receptor beta chains share one sample of origin, sequenced in a study of T cell changes during pregnancy in multiple sclerosis. Repertoires were generated with immunoSEQ multiplex PCR, while TCRdb's copy carries only in-frame clones and drops some. The top ten hold roughly 0.4% of the sample, which has 25,000 to 35,000 clones, roughly nine tenths seen once. Sequencing was performed on CD4+ T cells from peripheral blood mononuclear cells, taken in the second trimester of pregnancy. These receptors were collected from a female donor in good health, enrolled as a control in a pregnancy study.

In its sample, this clone was seen a few times. J is TRBJ1-4 and V is TRBV19, with D unclear. V lost 3 bases and J lost 12, with 14 bases in between. The CDR3 covers 13 residues. Germline CDR1 reads LNHDA; CDR2 reads SQIVND (reference sequence). The CDR3 protein is CASSIQALQELFF. CDR3 nucleotide sequence: TGTGCCAGTAGTATCCAGGCCTTGCAGGAACTGTTTTTT.

This chain uses TRBV6-5 with TRBJ2-5; the match to TRBD1 covers 7 bases. The CDR3 extends over 13 amino acids. The V gene end was trimmed by 5 bases and the J gene end by 3 bases; junction bases not matched to a gene: 3. Per germline, CDR1 MNHEY and CDR2 SVGAGI. CDR3 in DNA: TGTGCCAGCAGTCTTCAGGGGGAAGAGACCCAGTACTTC. Protein sequence: CASSLQGEETQYF.

This chain links TRBV5-4 with TRBJ2-7; 9 bases fit TRBD2. Unmatched junction bases numbered 6, after V lost 4 bases and J lost 1 base. This CDR3 has 15 residues. From germline, CDR1 is SGHNT and CDR2 YYREEE (reference sequence). The CDR3 sequence: CASSVRGGASYEQYF. CDR3 DNA sequence: TGTGCCAGCAGCGTCCGCGGGGGGGCTTCCTACGAGCAGTACTTC.

J is TRBJ1-1 and V is TRBV19, with 7 bases that match TRBD1. In germline, CDR1 is LNHDA, CDR2 SQIVND (reference sequence). Trimming cost V 3 bases and J 4 bases; bases outside gene matches: 5. The CDR3 has 14 amino acids. CDR3 amino acids: CASSILAGGTEAFF. CDR3 in DNA: TGTGCCAGTAGTATCTTGGCAGGGGGCACTGAAGCTTTCTTT.

The chain has TRBV10-3 and TRBJ1-5, with TRBD1 matching over 10 bases. Trimming cost V 4 bases and J 6 bases; bases outside gene matches: 6. Germline V gene sequence: CDR1 ENHRY, CDR2 SYGVKD. This CDR3 has 15 amino acids. The CDR3 bases are TGTGCCATCAGTGGGGGGACAGGGGACGGTCAGCCCCAGCATTTT. Residues: CAISGGTGDGQPQHF.

The table lists this clone with a count of one. This sequence joins TRBV11-3 and TRBJ2-1; D unresolved. CDR1 and CDR2 from the germline V gene are SGHNT and YENEEA. CDR3 size: 12 residues. The V gene lost 3 bases and the J gene lost 8 bases, with 8 bases spanning the gap. CDR3 in DNA: TGTGCCAGCAGCTTGGGTAGCTATGAGCAGTTCTTC. This translates into CASSLGSYEQFF.

This chain joins TRBV9 and TRBJ2-5; the match to TRBD2 covers 7 bases. Unmatched junction bases numbered 16, after V lost 0 bases and J lost 5 bases. CDR1 is SGDLS, CDR2 YYNGEE, per germline. The length of the CDR3 is 18 residues. The CDR3 DNA follows: TGTGCCAGCAGCGTAGCTGAGGTATTTGTAGCGGGCGGGGAGACCCAGTACTTC. Its translation is CASSVAEVFVAGGETQYF. Combining the CDR3 with reference TRBV9 and TRBJ2-5 gives the whole variable domain DSGVTQTPKHLITATGQRVTLRCSPRSGDLSVYWYQQSLDQGLQFLIQYYNGEERAKGNILERFSAQQFPDLHSELNLSSLELGDSALYFCASSVAEVFVAGGETQYFGPGTRLLVL.

With respect to this clone: A read error may account for a junction end that differs from germline. The chain's CDR3 is CAGSEKTAGYTF. Written as DNA, the CDR3 is TGTGCCGGCAGTGAAAAGACTGCGGGCTACACCTTC. The chain uses TRBV2 and TRBJ1-2, with D hard to call. The CDR3 runs 12 residues. Germline lookup yields CDR1 SNHLY and CDR2 FYNNEI.

Only one count was recorded for this clone. The rearrangement joins TRBV30 to TRBJ1-2, with a weak D call TRBD1 (6 bases). The length of the CDR3 is 13 residues. V lost 2 bases and J 4 bases, leaving 11 bases between the germline ends. The germline V gene encodes CDR1 GTSNPN and CDR2 SVGIG (reference sequence). CDR3 amino acids: CAWSSGDRYGYTF. The CDR3 region has the DNA TGTGCCTGGAGTTCAGGGGACCGCTATGGCTACACCTTC.

The table lists this clone with a count of one. The sample has other DNA sequences that encode this CDR3 too. The CDR3 sequence is CAWSGGGSSYEQYF. The CDR3 nucleotides are TGTGCCTGGAGTGGGGGGGGAAGTTCCTACGAGCAGTACTTC. The gene calls are TRBV30 and TRBJ2-7, with 7 bases matching TRBD2. Trimming at V came to 1 base and at J to 1 base, leaving 4 bases not matched to a gene. Germline V CDR1 and CDR2: GTSNPN, SVGIG (reference sequence). The CDR3 spans 14 residues.

This clone has just one count. DNA for the CDR3: TGTGCCAGCAGCTCGCAGACAATAAAAGCTTTCTTT. It codes for CASSSQTIKAFF. The chain has TRBV11-1 and TRBJ1-1, with D hard to call. Deletions cut 4 bases from V and 9 bases from J, with 12 bases between. This CDR3 has 12 amino acids. Per germline, CDR1 SGHAT and CDR2 FQDESV (reference sequence).

CDR3 amino acids: CASSLGGRDRYNEQFF. The CDR3 nucleotides are TGTGCCAGCAGTCTGGGGGGGCGGGATCGCTACAATGAGCAGTTCTTC. This chain links TRBV2 with TRBJ2-1; the D gene is possibly TRBD2 (7 bases). The germline CDR1 and CDR2 sequences are SNHLY and FYNNEI. V lost 5 bases and J 3 bases, leaving 17 bases between the germline ends. The CDR3 covers 16 residues.

V is TRBV6-1 and J is TRBJ1-5, with 7 bases aligning to TRBD1. From germline, CDR1 is MNHNS and CDR2 SASEGT. Trimming took 6 bases from V and 1 from J; bases not matched to a gene: 6. This CDR3 has 15 residues. The CDR3 protein is CASSATGNSNQPQHF. CDR3 bases: TGTGCCAGCAGCGCGACAGGGAACAGCAATCAGCCCCAGCATTTT.

The chain employs TRBV15 and TRBJ2-7; D may be TRBD2 (6 bases). The V end lost 0 bases, the J end lost 0 bases, and 9 bases lay between the germline ends. The CDR3 has 15 amino acids. The V gene's germline CDR1 is LNHNV and CDR2 YYDKDF (reference sequence). CDR3 nucleotide sequence: TGTGCCACCAGCAGAGAACGGGGACTCTCCTACGAGCAGTACTTC. Protein sequence: CATSRERGLSYEQYF.

The rearrangement joins TRBV9 to TRBJ2-7; the D gene is possibly TRBD1 (6 bases). The CDR3 has 15 amino acids. Deletions cut 3 bases from V and 0 bases from J, with 13 bases between. The germline CDR1 and CDR2 sequences are SGDLS and YYNGEE. In nucleotides, the CDR3 is TGTGCCAGCAGCGCCCGGGACACCAGCTCCTACGAGCAGTACTTC. This gives the protein CASSARDTSSYEQYF. Combining the CDR3 with reference TRBV9 and TRBJ2-7 gives the whole variable domain DSGVTQTPKHLITATGQRVTLRCSPRSGDLSVYWYQQSLDQGLQFLIQYYNGEERAKGNILERFSAQQFPDLHSELNLSSLELGDSALYFCASSARDTSSYEQYFGPGTRLTVT.

This sequence joins TRBV4-3 and TRBJ1-5; 7 nucleotides match TRBD1. Looked up from germline, CDR1 is LGHNA and CDR2 is YSLEER. CDR3 length equals 13 residues. The V gene end was trimmed by 3 bases and the J gene end by 4 bases; junction bases not matched to a gene: 0. The CDR3 here is CASSQDRNQPQHF. The CDR3 nucleotides are TGCGCCAGCAGCCAGGACAGGAATCAGCCCCAGCATTTT.

The gene calls are TRBV6-5 and TRBJ2-7, with a possible D match to TRBD1 (5 bases). Per the germline V gene, CDR1 is MNHEY and CDR2 is SVGAGI. V dropped 4 bases and J dropped 6 bases, with 16 bases sitting between them. The CDR3 covers 14 residues. CDR3 region: CASSSLAGWTEQYF. As DNA, the CDR3 is TGTGCCAGCAGTTCCCTGGCAGGGTGGACCGAGCAGTACTTC.

J is TRBJ1-1 and V is TRBV7-2, with D tentatively TRBD1 (5 bases). V was shortened by 5 bases and J by 4 bases, with 14 bases between the two germline ends. This CDR3 spans 14 amino acids. The germline CDR1 and CDR2 sequences are SGHTA and FQGNSA. The CDR3 DNA reads TGTGCCAGCAGCAACCACAGGCGGAGCACTGAAGCTTTCTTT. Translated: CASSNHRRSTEAFF.

This clone has only one observation. The genes are TRBV7-8 and TRBJ2-1; 14 positions agree with TRBD2. Trimming at V came to 5 bases and at J to 6 bases, leaving 6 bases not matched to a gene. The CDR3 loop spans 16 amino acids. Germline V gives CDR1 SGHVS, CDR2 FQNEAQ. This CDR3 reads CASSPSTSGGANEQFF. The CDR3 bases are TGTGCCAGCAGCCCCTCGACTAGCGGGGGGGCCAATGAGCAGTTCTTC. The full variable domain, its missing parts supplied by reference TRBV7-8 and TRBJ2-1, is GAGVSQSPRYKVAKRGQDVALRCDPISGHVSLFWYQQALGQGPEFLTYFQNEAQLDKSGLPSDRFFAERPEGSVSTLKIQRTQQEDSAVYLCASSPSTSGGANEQFFGPGTRLTVL.

The chain combines TRBV7-7 with TRBJ2-7; TRBD2 might be the D (5 bases). This CDR3 region has 13 residues. Deletions cut 1 base from V and 3 bases from J, with 7 bases between. Germline-derived CDR1 and CDR2 are SSHAT and FNYEAQ (reference sequence). CDR3 DNA sequence: TGTGCCAGCAGCTTAGTAGAGGGCTACGAGCAGTACTTC. It is translated as CASSLVEGYEQYF.

J is TRBJ2-2 and V is TRBV6-1, with TRBD1 matching over 8 bases. V lost 0 bases and J lost 6; bases outside the gene matches: 6. CDR1 is MNHNS, CDR2 SASEGT, per germline. This CDR3 spans 16 amino acids. CDR3 sequence: CASSEAQGAVAGELFF. CDR3 sequence (DNA): TGTGCCAGCAGTGAAGCTCAGGGGGCCGTGGCCGGGGAGCTGTTTTTT.

This clone was seen a single time. The V call is TRBV18, the J call TRBJ2-3, with 8 bases identical to TRBD1. The CDR3 length is 14 residues. Trimming took 5 bases from V and 4 from J; bases not matched to a gene: 5. The V gene's germline CDR1 is KGHSH and CDR2 LQKENI. Written as DNA, the CDR3 is TGTGCCAGCTCATCCCAGGGGGCTGCAGATACGCAGTATTTT. This sequence encodes CASSSQGAADTQYF.

The gene calls are TRBV2 and TRBJ2-3, with 14 bases fitting TRBD2. Trimming at V came to 0 bases and at J to 3 bases, leaving 8 bases not matched to a gene. Germline-derived CDR1 and CDR2 are SNHLY and FYNNEI. The CDR3 runs 19 residues. The CDR3 reads CASSEAQRTSGRQTDTQYF. CDR3 DNA: TGTGCCAGCAGTGAAGCCCAACGGACTAGCGGGAGGCAGACAGATACGCAGTATTTT.

This sequence joins TRBV5-4 and TRBJ2-7; TRBD1 is a possible D gene (6 bases). The CDR3 loop spans 14 amino acids. Germline V gives CDR1 SGHNT, CDR2 YYREEE (reference sequence). V was pared by 4 bases and J by 2 bases, with 13 bases between. CDR3 region: CASSAGTSAYEQYF. The CDR3 DNA follows: TGTGCCAGCAGCGCCGGGACATCCGCCTACGAGCAGTACTTC.

This clone was observed a few times. The V gene is TRBV11-2, the J gene TRBJ1-5, with D unresolved. Germline lookup yields CDR1 SGHAT and CDR2 FQNNGV. This CDR3 spans 15 amino acids. V was clipped by 0 bases and J by 3 bases, with 9 bases between them. The CDR3 region is CASSLDPGFNQPQHF. DNA for the CDR3: TGTGCCAGCAGCTTAGATCCGGGGTTCAATCAGCCCCAGCATTTT.

Here the CDR3 reads CASRRHEDTQYF. DNA of the CDR3: TGTGCCAGCAGGCGACATGAAGATACGCAGTATTTT. The rearrangement links TRBV7-9 to TRBJ2-3; D unclear. V was shortened by 6 bases and J by 5 bases, with 9 bases between the two germline ends. Germline CDR1 reads SEHNR; CDR2 reads FQNEAQ (reference sequence). The CDR3 has 12 amino acids.

The CDR3 nucleotides are TGCAGCACAAGCCCGGGACAAGATTATGGCTACACCTTC. Translated: CSTSPGQDYGYTF. This chain connects TRBV29-1 to TRBJ1-2; a weak D match, TRBD1 (6 bases). Germline V CDR1 and CDR2: SQVTM, ANQGSEA. The CDR3 is made up of 13 amino acids. The ends were cut back, 8 bases at V and 5 bases at J, with 18 bases in the middle.